One and the same sample provided the 11 T cell receptor beta chains below, sequenced in a study of cytomegalovirus exposure and HLA in healthy donors (dated by TCRdb to 2015 to 2018). The library was generated by the immunoSEQ multiplex PCR assay. A mixture of 60 forward primers for TCR Vbeta segments and 13 reverse primers for TCR Jbeta segments was used in the multiplex PCR. TCRdb re-hosts the immuneACCESS table, in-frame sequences only. Its copies lack some clones; in the studies checked, an unresolved V gene accounts for under half of them, and the cause for the rest is not known. Counted in this sample were some 200,000 clones; 65% to 85% of them appeared once. The ten most abundant clones make up roughly 3% of the sample. Input material: PBMCs. The receptor source for this set is a woman in her twenties or thirties in good health and CMV-seronegative.

This sequence joins TRBV18 and TRBJ1-4; 8 bases line up with TRBD1. The CDR3 totals 16 residues. The junction had 14 bases not matched to a gene; V was cut back by 4 bases and J by 10 bases. CDR1 and CDR2 (germline): KGHSH, LQKENI. This chain's CDR3 is CASSLNPDRESGKLFF. The CDR3 region has the DNA TGTGCCAGCTCACTGAATCCGGACAGGGAATCGGGAAAACTGTTTTTT.

A word on this clone: At one boundary the junction diverges from the germline segment, which might be a read error. V and J are TRBV7-9 and TRBJ1-5, with D maybe TRBD1 (6 bases). This CDR3 has 12 amino acids. The germline gives CDR1 SEHNR, CDR2 FQNEAQ (reference sequence). This chain's CDR3 is CSSCQGPQPQHF. The CDR3 region has the DNA TGTTCCAGCTGCCAGGGGCCTCAGCCCCAGCATTTT.

The chain has TRBV27 and TRBJ1-5; D ambiguous. The germline CDR1 and CDR2 sequences are MNHEY and SMNVEV (reference sequence). Trimming removed 6 bases from V and 5 bases from J, with 11 bases in between. The CDR3 runs to 13 residues. DNA for the CDR3: TGTGCCAGCAGGTTTGCCCTACATCAGCCCCAGCATTTT. Translation: CASRFALHQPQHF.

This clone was recorded a few times. The CDR3 region is CASSSFREGRGQPQHF. The DNA for the CDR3 is TGTGCCAGCAGCTCGTTCCGGGAGGGTAGGGGACAGCCCCAGCATTTT. The V call is TRBV11-2, the J call TRBJ1-5; possible D gene TRBD1, 5 bases. The germline V gene has CDR1 SGHAT and CDR2 FQNNGV. V dropped 4 bases and J dropped 7 bases, with 20 bases sitting between them. This CDR3 has 16 amino acids.

This chain links TRBV11-1 with TRBJ2-5; 10 bases are a match to TRBD1. The ends lost 4 bases at V and 0 bases at J; junction bases unmatched: 8. The CDR3 consists of 17 residues. CDR1 is SGHAT and CDR2 is FQDESV in the germline V gene (reference sequence). CDR3 residues: CASSSGDRGRDQETQYF. The CDR3, as DNA: TGTGCCAGCAGCTCGGGAGACAGGGGGCGCGACCAAGAGACCCAGTACTTC.

The chain carries TRBV7-3 and TRBJ1-3; D call uncertain. CDR1 SGHTA and CDR2 FQGTGA come from the germline V gene. Trimming removed 5 bases at V and 0 bases at J, with 14 bases between. The CDR3 loop spans 16 amino acids. CDR3 DNA: TGTGCCAGCAGCCCTAGCCATTCTGGCTCTGGAAACACCATATATTTT. It is translated as CASSPSHSGSGNTIYF. Using reference TRBV7-3 and TRBJ1-3 for the parts outside the CDR3, the full variable domain is GAGVSQTPSNKVTEKGKYVELRCDPISGHTALYWYRQSLGQGPEFLIYFQGTGAADDSGLPNDRFFAVRPEGSVSTLKIQRTERGDSAVYLCASSPSHSGSGNTIYFGEGSWLTVV.

The gene calls are TRBV29-1 and TRBJ2-1; tentative D call: TRBD2 (7 bases). The V and J ends lost 7 bases and 8 bases respectively, with 24 bases between them. This CDR3 contains 15 residues. From germline, CDR1 is SQVTM and CDR2 ANQGSEA. For the CDR3, the DNA is TGCAGCGCGGCATCATGGGGGGGCACCCGGGATGAGCAGTTCTTC. This encodes CSAASWGGTRDEQFF.

The chain couples TRBV5-4 to TRBJ2-4; no clear D gene. Germline loops: CDR1 SGHNT, CDR2 YYREEE (reference sequence). The CDR3 runs 13 residues. V dropped 7 bases and J dropped 0 bases, with 8 bases sitting between them. The DNA of the CDR3 is TGTGCCAGCTCTACGATAGCCAAAAACATTCAGTACTTC. It codes for CASSTIAKNIQYF.

The V call is TRBV4-1, the J call TRBJ2-7, with TRBD2 identical over 14 bases. V lost 8 bases and J lost 4; bases outside the gene matches: 7. CDR1 and CDR2 (germline): MGHRA, YSYEKL. This CDR3 is built from 15 residues. The chain's CDR3 is CASSVTSGRVYEQYF. The CDR3, as DNA: TGCGCCAGCTCCGTGACTAGCGGGAGGGTATACGAGCAGTACTTC.

This clone was detected a few times. This chain connects TRBV27 to TRBJ2-1; no firm D call. The germline V and J ends were trimmed by 0 bases and 7 bases, with 7 bases remaining between them. The CDR3 length is 13 residues. Germline V gene sequence: CDR1 MNHEY, CDR2 SMNVEV (reference sequence). As DNA, the CDR3 is TGTGCCAGCAGTTTATCGTCGAGGAATGAGCAGTTCTTC. This gives the protein CASSLSSRNEQFF.

V gene TRBV29-1 combines with J gene TRBJ2-1; 10 nucleotides align to TRBD2. V lost 8 bases to trimming and J lost 10 bases; unmatched junction nucleotides: 8. This CDR3 contains 12 residues. In germline, CDR1 is SQVTM, CDR2 ANQGSEA. The CDR3 DNA is TGCAGCCTCCTTCGGACTAGCGGCGAGCAGTTCTTC. Protein product: CSLLRTSGEQFF.